The entry below describes one T cell receptor (beta chain). Its specificity is unknown. Method: immunoSEQ multiplex PCR; TCRdb's copy keeps in-frame clones and lacks some. The repertoire includes under 110,000 clones, around 83% of them detected once, and more than 1.2% sits in the top ten. This specimen belongs to a study of T cell responses to AZD1222 COVID-19 vaccine. The J segment lost 6 bases and the V segment lost 2 bases, leaving 2 bases of the junction unmatched. CDR1 SGHKS and CDR2 YYEKEE come from the germline V gene (reference sequence). The CDR3 is 13 amino acids. Broader study findings: No repertoire was sampled before or during the peak T cell response, only after it.

The receptor comes from an adult in good health. Sequencing was performed on peripheral blood, taken on day 0 of AZD1222 vaccination. J is TRBJ1-2 and V is TRBV5-5; 9 bases are shared with TRBD1. The CDR3 is CASSLQGAHGYTF. In nucleotides, the CDR3 is TGTGCCAGCAGCTTACAGGGGGCCCATGGCTACACCTTC.